Here is one T cell receptor beta chain with its context. The record originates from a study of Ad26.COV2.S vaccination and SARS-CoV-2 variants. Treatment of the sample: 15 to 20 received Ad26.COV2.S at low or high dose, single or two shots; about five received placebo; per-sample allocation not given. All samples were drawn on day 63, counting from the first vaccine or placebo injection. Assay used: immunoSEQ multiplex PCR; TCRdb lists only in-frame clones, some missing. Among roughly 250,000 clones listed, around nine tenths were seen once. The V end was cut by 5 bases, the J end by 11 bases, with 21 bases between. This CDR3 has 14 amino acids. Germline V gene sequence: CDR1 MNHEY, CDR2 SMNVEV (reference sequence).

This receptor was obtained from a person between 18 and 59 years old who received the Ad26.COV2.S COVID-19 vaccine or a placebo. The J gene is TRBJ1-1, the V gene TRBV27; D perhaps matches TRBD1 (5 bases). The source was peripheral blood, collected in a trial of Ad26.COV2.S vaccine versus placebo. Written as DNA, the CDR3 is TGTGCCAGCAGTCCGCTCGGGACCGGCCATGAGGCTTTCTTT. Residues: CASSPLGTGHEAFF.